Listed here are 23 T cell receptor beta chains from one sample, sequenced in a study of T cell responses to AZD1222 COVID-19 vaccine. Assay used: immunoSEQ multiplex PCR; TCRdb lists only in-frame clones, some missing. The table shows around 73,000 clones, with roughly nine tenths occurring only once. The material was peripheral blood, obtained 28 days after the second AZD1222 dose. These receptors came from an adult who received the AZD1222 COVID-19 vaccine.

V gene TRBV6-5 combines with J gene TRBJ1-4; D remains ambiguous. Looked up from germline, CDR1 is MNHEY and CDR2 is SVGAGI. The CDR3 is 12 residues long. V lost 6 bases and J 7 bases, leaving 9 bases between the germline ends. The CDR3 reads CASRSHAEKLFF. In DNA form, the CDR3 reads TGTGCCAGCAGATCCCATGCTGAAAAACTGTTTTTT.

V is TRBV7-9 and J is TRBJ1-6; D gene unclear. V was trimmed by 1 base and J by 4 bases, leaving 5 bases between them. The CDR3 is 14 residues long. Germline V gives CDR1 SEHNR, CDR2 FQNEAQ (reference sequence). This chain's CDR3 is CASSLEQYNSPLHF. The CDR3 nucleotides read TGTGCCAGCAGCTTAGAACAGTATAATTCACCCCTCCACTTT.

This chain links TRBV28 with TRBJ1-1, with 9 bases aligning to TRBD1. The CDR3 is 15 residues long. Germline loops: CDR1 MDHEN, CDR2 SYDVKM. Losses at the gene ends were 1 base for V and 4 bases for J; bases not matched to a gene: 4. The CDR3 loop reads CASSLLGQGGTEAFF. CDR3 coding DNA: TGTGCCAGCAGTTTATTGGGACAGGGTGGCACTGAAGCTTTCTTT.

The rearrangement links TRBV4-1 to TRBJ2-1, with TRBD2 matching over 13 bases. Per the germline V gene, CDR1 is MGHRA and CDR2 is YSYEKL. V shed 3 bases and J 0 bases; nucleotides not matched to a gene: 8. CDR3 length: 19 amino acids. This chain's CDR3 is CASSQRGLAGKGSYNEQFF. The CDR3 nucleotides are TGCGCCAGCAGCCAGCGGGGACTAGCGGGGAAGGGCTCCTACAATGAGCAGTTCTTC.

The chain joins TRBV14 to TRBJ1-2, with TRBD1 matching 8 bases. Germline V lookup: CDR1 SGHDN, CDR2 FVKESK. This CDR3 is built from 14 residues. The J segment lost 4 bases and the V segment lost 5 bases, leaving 6 bases of the junction unmatched. This CDR3 is CASSSLDRGYGYTF. In DNA form, the CDR3 reads TGTGCCAGCAGCTCCCTAGACAGGGGCTATGGCTACACCTTC.

The chain joins TRBV5-5 to TRBJ1-2; D perhaps matches TRBD1 (6 bases). CDR1 SGHKS and CDR2 YYEKEE come from the germline V gene (reference sequence). The CDR3 is 14 amino acids. V dropped 6 bases and J dropped 2 bases, with 14 bases sitting between them. CDR3 in amino acids: CASTPTGNNYGYTF. CDR3 sequence (DNA): TGTGCCAGCACCCCCACAGGGAACAACTATGGCTACACCTTC.

The V gene is TRBV9, the J gene TRBJ2-1; 8 nucleotides agree with TRBD1. Germline CDR1 reads SGDLS; CDR2 reads YYNGEE. The CDR3 is 14 amino acids. With 3 bases clipped from V and 9 bases from J, the junction kept 8 bases outside the gene matches. In nucleotides, the CDR3 is TGTGCCAGCAGCGGCCCGGGACAGGATGCTGAGCAGTTCTTC. Its protein product is CASSGPGQDAEQFF.

The chain employs TRBV2 and TRBJ1-5, with a tentative D call TRBD1 (6 bases). The CDR3 has 14 residues. Germline V gene sequence: CDR1 SNHLY, CDR2 FYNNEI. V was pared by 5 bases and J by 4 bases, with 12 bases between. CDR3: CASSWGQGNQPQHF. CDR3 DNA: TGTGCCAGCAGTTGGGGGCAAGGAAATCAGCCCCAGCATTTT.

CDR3 bases: TGTGCCAGCAGTAGGGAAGGGGGGCTCAATAGCAATCAGCCCCAGCATTTT. Its protein is CASSREGGLNSNQPQHF. The rearrangement joins TRBV2 to TRBJ1-5, with a weak D call TRBD1 (6 bases). The CDR3 runs 17 residues. Germline V gene data show CDR1 as SNHLY and CDR2 as FYNNEI. With 5 bases removed from V and 0 bases from J, the gap between germline ends came to 17 bases. Supplemented by reference TRBV2 and TRBJ1-5, the full variable domain reads EPEVTQTPSHQVTQMGQEVILRCVPISNHLYFYWYRQILGQKVEFLVSFYNNEISEKSEIFDDQFSVERPDGSNFTLKIRSTKLEDSAMYFCASSREGGLNSNQPQHFGDGTRLSIL.

The chain employs TRBV25-1 and TRBJ2-7, with 8 bases matching TRBD1. The CDR3 contains 13 residues. Trimming removed 10 bases from V and 6 bases from J; junction bases left unmatched: 11. Germline V CDR1 and CDR2: MGHDK, SYGVNS. This chain's CDR3 is CAIPPPDRVEQYV. CDR3 coding DNA: TGTGCCATCCCCCCGCCGGACAGGGTCGAGCAGTACGTC.

The chain joins TRBV27 to TRBJ2-1; a weak D match, TRBD2 (6 bases). The germline V and J ends were trimmed by 2 bases and 6 bases, with 8 bases remaining between them. Germline V gene data show CDR1 as MNHEY and CDR2 as SMNVEV (reference sequence). CDR3 length equals 13 residues. CDR3 region: CASSLASANEQFF. CDR3 nucleotides: TGTGCCAGCAGTTTAGCTAGCGCCAATGAGCAGTTCTTC.

The chain carries TRBV11-3 and TRBJ2-3; no clear D gene. V lost 1 base and J lost 5, with 4 bases in between. Germline CDR1 is SGHNT and CDR2 is YENEEA. The CDR3 loop spans 12 amino acids. For the CDR3, the DNA is TGTGCCAGCAGCTTAGGGTTAGATACGCAGTATTTT. It is translated as CASSLGLDTQYF.

The chain has TRBV28 and TRBJ1-4; D gene ambiguous. V lost 6 bases, J lost 8 bases, and 19 bases lay in between. The CDR3 contains 15 residues. Germline assignment: CDR1 MDHEN and CDR2 SYDVKM. In DNA form, the CDR3 reads TGTGCCAGCAGCCCCGGTGGCCTAAACGGAGAAAAACTGTTTTTT. Its translation: CASSPGGLNGEKLFF.

Only one count was recorded for this clone. The chain is built from TRBV6-1 and TRBJ2-5; D not resolved. CDR1 MNHNS and CDR2 SASEGT come from the germline V gene. Trimming cost V 3 bases and J 4 bases, with 18 bases left between them. The CDR3 length is 16 residues. The CDR3 region is CASSDTGSHKRETQYF. The DNA of the CDR3 is TGTGCCAGCAGTGATACCGGGTCCCACAAGCGAGAGACCCAGTACTTC.

This chain connects TRBV19 to TRBJ2-3; possible D gene TRBD2, 5 bases. V lost 3 bases, J lost 2 bases, and 15 bases lay in between. CDR1 LNHDA and CDR2 SQIVND come from the germline V gene (reference sequence). This CDR3 has 16 amino acids. In DNA, the CDR3 is TGTGCCAGTAGTATTTTCGGGCTAGCTTACACAGATACGCAGTATTTT. Amino acid sequence: CASSIFGLAYTDTQYF.

V is TRBV29-1 and J is TRBJ2-1; 14 bases agree with TRBD2. This CDR3 is 18 amino acids long. J lost 7 bases, V lost 6 bases, and 17 bases had no gene match. The germline CDR1 and CDR2 sequences are SQVTM and ANQGSEA. In DNA, the CDR3 is TGCAGCGTCGCCAGGGGGGGACTAGCGGGAGCGAGGAGGAATGAGCAGTTCTTC. Residues: CSVARGGLAGARRNEQFF.

V gene TRBV30 combines with J gene TRBJ1-5, with D possibly TRBD1 on 6 matching bases. CDR1 is GTSNPN, CDR2 SVGIG, per germline (reference sequence). Trimming removed 2 bases from V and 0 bases from J, with 17 bases in between. There are 17 residues in the CDR3. CDR3 nucleotides: TGTGCCTGGAGTACCCTGGGCGGGGGACATAGCAATCAGCCCCAGCATTTT. This gives the protein CAWSTLGGGHSNQPQHF. The whole variable domain, filled in from reference TRBV30 and TRBJ1-5, reads SQTIHQWPATLVQPVGSPLSLECTVEGTSNPNLYWYRQAAGRGLQLLFYSVGIGQISSEVPQNLSASRPQDRQFILSSKKLLLSDSGFYLCAWSTLGGGHSNQPQHFGDGTRLSIL.

This clone was detected only once. The gene calls are TRBV19 and TRBJ2-4; 10 positions agree with TRBD2. The V segment lost 6 bases and the J segment 7 bases; nucleotides outside the gene matches: 6. The CDR3 has 14 residues. In germline, CDR1 is LNHDA, CDR2 SQIVND (reference sequence). The CDR3 here is CASSPLAGANIQYF. The CDR3 DNA reads as TGTGCCAGTAGCCCTCTAGCGGGAGCTAACATTCAGTACTTC. The full variable domain, completed using reference TRBV19 and TRBJ2-4, is DGGITQSPKYLFRKEGQNVTLSCEQNLNHDAMYWYRQDPGQGLRLIYYSQIVNDFQKGDIAEGYSVSREKKESFPLTVTSAQKNPTAFYLCASSPLAGANIQYFGAGTRLSVL.

A single count supports this clone. The chain couples TRBV11-1 to TRBJ2-1, with a weak D call TRBD2 (5 bases). V was shortened by 2 bases and J by 7 bases, with 12 bases between the two germline ends. Germline CDR1 reads SGHAT; CDR2 reads FQDESV (reference sequence). The CDR3 has 14 amino acids. CDR3 in DNA: TGTGCCAGCAGCTTAAGCCCGGGGTGGAATGAGCAGTTCTTC. Translated: CASSLSPGWNEQFF.

The rearrangement joins TRBV10-3 to TRBJ1-2, with TRBD1 matching over 12 bases. This CDR3 spans 15 amino acids. Germline trimming cut 2 bases from V and 8 bases from J; bases unmatched to any gene: 6. CDR1 and CDR2 from the germline V gene are ENHRY and SYGVKD. DNA for the CDR3: TGTGCCATCAGTGAGGGGGGACAGGGGGCGCGAGGCTACACCTTC. It translates to CAISEGGQGARGYTF.

The J gene is TRBJ2-3, the V gene TRBV7-9; either TRBD1 or TRBD2 may fit D (5 bases each). The germline gives CDR1 SEHNR, CDR2 FQNEAQ (reference sequence). V gave up 6 bases and J gave up 3 bases, with 19 bases separating them. This CDR3 contains 16 residues. In DNA, the CDR3 is TGTGCCAGCAGTCGGTTTGGGGGTCTGGGGACAGATACGCAGTATTTT. Translation: CASSRFGGLGTDTQYF.

This clone was detected only once. The chain combines TRBV6-2 or TRBV6-3 with TRBJ2-1; D unresolved. The CDR3 spans 12 residues. Germline CDR1 and CDR2: MNHEY and SVGEGT. V was trimmed by 5 bases and J by 8 bases, leaving 10 bases between them. The CDR3 sequence: CASSQFRDEQFF. CDR3 nucleotide sequence: TGTGCCAGCAGTCAATTTAGAGATGAGCAGTTCTTC.

This clone was found a few times. The CDR3 here is CASSDLQAATEAFF. CDR3 nucleotides: TGTGCCAGCAGCGACCTCCAGGCAGCCACTGAAGCTTTCTTT. The chain joins TRBV6-2 or TRBV6-3 to TRBJ1-1; D is uncertain. The CDR3 spans 14 residues. Germline CDR1 and CDR2: MNHEY and SVGEGT. Trimming removed 6 bases at V and 4 bases at J, with 15 bases between.